One sample yielded the 9 T cell receptor beta chains listed below, sequenced in a study of type 1 regulatory T cells. Which antigens these TCRs recognize remains unknown. MiXCR, applied by TCRdb to the reads, yields one record per CDR3 protein. Seen here are about 74,000 distinct CDR3 sequences, 63% observed once, and the top ten hold 6% to 9%. The sequencing sample was made of cultured T cells, either the whole culture or a sorted T cell fraction (not recorded which). Sample subset: Tr1-enriched cell product generated in vitro against host alloantigens. The receptor source for this set is a human donor in good health.

The chain couples TRBV20-1 to TRBJ1-1; D is ambiguous. This CDR3 comprises 13 residues. Germline V CDR1 and CDR2: DFQATT, SNEGSKA (reference sequence). Trimming took off 5 bases at V and 0 bases at J, with 10 bases between the two ends. The CDR3: CSAGVQMNTEAFF. Written as DNA, the CDR3 is TGCAGTGCTGGAGTACAGATGAACACTGAAGCTTTCTTT.

The genes are TRBV20-1 and TRBJ2-1; TRBD2 is a possible D gene (6 bases). The V end lost 8 bases, the J end lost 4 bases, and 18 bases lay between the germline ends. CDR1 and CDR2 from the germline V gene are DFQATT and SNEGSKA (reference sequence). The CDR3 runs to 14 residues. The CDR3 DNA reads as TGCAGTCCGATTCGGGAAGGAGGGTACAATGAGCAGTTCTTC. Protein product: CSPIREGGYNEQFF.

V and J are TRBV18 and TRBJ2-2; the match to TRBD1 covers 7 bases. Looked up from germline, CDR1 is KGHSH and CDR2 is LQKENI. The CDR3 contains 16 residues. Unmatched junction bases numbered 7, after V lost 3 bases and J lost 3 bases. The CDR3 region is CASSPTEGAYTGELFF. As DNA, the CDR3 is TGTGCCAGCTCACCCACTGAGGGGGCCTACACCGGGGAGCTGTTTTTT.

The chain recombines TRBV2 with TRBJ2-2; 11 bases fit TRBD2. CDR1 and CDR2 (germline): SNHLY, FYNNEI. The trim removed 5 bases at V and 3 bases at J, leaving 5 bases unmatched. CDR3 length: 16 residues. For the CDR3, the DNA is TGTGCCAGCAGTTTAGCGGGAGGGCTCGACACCGGGGAGCTGTTTTTT. Its translation: CASSLAGGLDTGELFF.

The gene calls are TRBV5-4 and TRBJ2-4, with D possibly being TRBD1 or TRBD2 (5 bases each). V was pared by 3 bases and J by 7 bases, with 14 bases between. The V gene's germline CDR1 is SGHNT and CDR2 YYREEE (reference sequence). The CDR3 covers 14 residues. This chain's CDR3 is CASSYRSGTNIQYF. DNA for the CDR3: TGTGCCAGCAGCTATAGATCCGGGACGAACATTCAGTACTTC.

V usage is TRBV9 and J usage is TRBJ2-7; D possibly corresponds to TRBD2 (5 bases). CDR1 and CDR2 from the germline V gene are SGDLS and YYNGEE. V was clipped by 4 bases and J by 3 bases, with 17 bases between them. This CDR3 spans 15 amino acids. DNA for the CDR3: TGTGCCAGCAGCCCCGAAACTAGACGGATCTACGAGCAGTACTTC. Protein: CASSPETRRIYEQYF.

This clonotype was seen a handful of times. The rearrangement uses TRBV20-1 and TRBJ2-1, with TRBD2 matching 9 bases. Trimming at V came to 1 base and at J to 1 base, leaving 5 bases not matched to a gene. The germline gives CDR1 DFQATT, CDR2 SNEGSKA (reference sequence). CDR3 length: 16 residues. The DNA for the CDR3 is TGCAGTGCTAGAGTTAGCGGGAGATTTTCCTACAATGAGCAGTTCTTC. Translated, it gives CSARVSGRFSYNEQFF.

This clonotype has a handful of counts. The J gene is TRBJ2-7, the V gene TRBV6-2 or TRBV6-3; 8 bases agree with TRBD2. The V gene's germline CDR1 is MNHEY and CDR2 SVGEGT. The junction had 10 bases not matched to a gene; V was cut back by 6 bases and J by 3 bases. The CDR3 extends over 15 amino acids. The CDR3 DNA is TGTGCCAGCAGGTTTGGGTCGGGAGGGCACTACGAGCAGTACTTC. Protein: CASRFGSGGHYEQYF.

This clonotype has only one observation. V is TRBV6-2 or TRBV6-3 and J is TRBJ2-3; weak D call: TRBD2 (5 bases). V gave up 4 bases and J gave up 4 bases, with 15 bases separating them. The germline gives CDR1 MNHEY, CDR2 SVGEGT. CDR3 length: 15 residues. CDR3 region: CASSSAAPFADTQYF. The CDR3 nucleotides read TGTGCCAGCAGTTCAGCGGCCCCCTTCGCAGATACGCAGTATTTT.